These 27 T cell receptor beta chains were sequenced from one sample in a study of tumor-infiltrating T cells and Merkel cell polyomavirus. On the study more broadly: The T cells studied were CD8+ and recognized the Merkel cell polyomavirus KLL epitope.

Profiled with immunoSEQ multiplex PCR; TCRdb holds only in-frame clones, not every one. The table records 20,000 to 30,000 clones, 87% of them present only once. Immunohistochemistry showed robust Merkel cell polyomavirus Large T antigen staining in every patient's tumor. Sequencing was done on a sample of lymph node tissue. Every receptor here comes from a man aged 50 or older with Merkel cell carcinoma.

The chain is built from TRBV6-5 and TRBJ1-2, with 7 bases matching TRBD1. Germline assignment: CDR1 MNHEY and CDR2 SVGAGI. The CDR3 contains 14 residues. Trimming removed 6 bases from V and 4 bases from J; junction bases left unmatched: 8. CDR3 protein: CASREPGDSYGYTF. The CDR3 bases are TGTGCCAGCAGGGAGCCAGGGGACAGCTATGGCTACACCTTC.

The chain carries TRBV1 and TRBJ2-1; the D call in the table, TRBD2, was not verified against the DNA. TRBV1 is a documented pseudogene. This CDR3 is built from 18 residues. CDR3 protein: CTSSGTDPGESSYNEQFF. The DNA for the CDR3 is TGCACCAGCAGCGGGACCGATCCGGGGGAGAGCTCCTACAATGAGCAGTTCTTC.

The chain carries TRBV27 and TRBJ2-1; 9 bases agree with TRBD2. With V trimmed by 3 bases and J by 6 bases, 9 bases remained unmatched. CDR3 size: 16 residues. Germline V lookup: CDR1 MNHEY, CDR2 SMNVEV (reference sequence). CDR3 region: CASSFRRRGGPNEQFF. CDR3 nucleotides: TGTGCCAGCAGTTTCAGGAGGCGGGGGGGCCCCAATGAGCAGTTCTTC.

The chain links TRBV27 to TRBJ1-1; 8 bases map to TRBD1. The J segment lost 1 base and the V segment lost 2 bases, leaving 3 bases of the junction unmatched. CDR3 length: 15 residues. Germline values: CDR1 MNHEY, CDR2 SMNVEV (reference sequence). In nucleotides, the CDR3 is TGTGCCAGCAGTTTAAGGGACAGGTCGAACACTGAAGCTTTCTTT. It translates to CASSLRDRSNTEAFF.

J is TRBJ2-7 and V is TRBV7-2; the match to TRBD1 covers 10 bases. Germline assignment: CDR1 SGHTA and CDR2 FQGNSA. CDR3 size: 15 residues. Trimming cost V 2 bases and J 3 bases; bases outside gene matches: 4. The CDR3 DNA sequence: TGTGCCAGCAGCTTATTCGACAGGGGGCACTACGAGCAGTACTTC. Residues: CASSLFDRGHYEQYF.

J is TRBJ1-1 and V is TRBV11-2, with D unclear. CDR3 length equals 12 residues. CDR1 and CDR2 from the germline V gene are SGHAT and FQNNGV. The V end was cut by 1 base, the J end by 4 bases, with 4 bases between. CDR3 nucleotide sequence: TGTGCCAGCAGCTTAGGGGCCACTGAAGCTTTCTTT. The encoded protein is CASSLGATEAFF.

The V call is TRBV28, the J call TRBJ2-2; unclear D gene. V lost 7 bases, J lost 6 bases, and 21 bases lay in between. Per the germline V gene, CDR1 is MDHEN and CDR2 is SYDVKM. The CDR3 covers 16 residues. CDR3 sequence reads: CASIQSLVWYAGELFF. Written as DNA, the CDR3 is TGTGCCAGCATTCAGAGTCTAGTCTGGTACGCCGGGGAGCTGTTTTTT.

The gene calls are TRBV2 and TRBJ2-3, with TRBD1 matching over 8 bases. The CDR3 is made up of 15 amino acids. The germline V gene has CDR1 SNHLY and CDR2 FYNNEI. V shed 6 bases and J 0 bases; nucleotides not matched to a gene: 5. The CDR3, as DNA: TGTGCCAGCAGCGTCCGGGACAGGAGCACAGATACGCAGTATTTT. This encodes CASSVRDRSTDTQYF.

Points on this clone: Other DNA variants within this sample encode the same CDR3. The V gene is TRBV6-6, the J gene TRBJ1-2, with 7 positions matching TRBD1. Germline CDR1 and CDR2: MNHNY and SVGAGI (reference sequence). The CDR3 totals 15 residues. With 0 bases clipped from V and 2 bases from J, the junction kept 3 bases outside the gene matches. CDR3 loop: CASSYSPGGNYGYTF. The CDR3 bases are TGTGCCAGCAGTTACTCCCCAGGGGGAAACTATGGCTACACCTTC.

This chain connects TRBV4-1 to TRBJ2-7, with 9 bases fitting TRBD1. Trimming took 0 bases from V and 7 from J; bases not matched to a gene: 7. CDR3 length: 15 residues. Looked up from germline, CDR1 is MGHRA and CDR2 is YSYEKL. CDR3 region: CASSQERDRVGEQYF. CDR3 DNA sequence: TGCGCCAGCAGCCAAGAAAGGGACAGGGTTGGTGAGCAGTACTTC.

The gene calls are TRBV27 and TRBJ2-1; 9 nucleotides agree with TRBD2. The V gene's germline CDR1 is MNHEY and CDR2 SMNVEV (reference sequence). CDR3 length: 16 amino acids. The V gene end was trimmed by 6 bases and the J gene end by 7 bases; junction bases not matched to a gene: 13. CDR3 nucleotide sequence: TGTGCCAGCAGCTCCCTAGCGGGAAACGGTCTAAATGAGCAGTTCTTC. Translating it yields CASSSLAGNGLNEQFF.

This clone was seen just once. V usage is TRBV11-2 and J usage is TRBJ2-4; 16 bases are a match to TRBD2. Germline V gene data show CDR1 as SGHAT and CDR2 as FQNNGV. The CDR3 extends over 16 amino acids. The V gene end was trimmed by 4 bases and the J gene end by 8 bases; junction bases not matched to a gene: 5. DNA for the CDR3: TGTGCCAGCAGCTCCGGGACTAGCGGGGGGGCCGACATTCAGTACTTC. It encodes CASSSGTSGGADIQYF.

The rearrangement links TRBV29-1 to TRBJ1-1; TRBD1 might be the D (6 bases). Germline V gene data show CDR1 as SQVTM and CDR2 as ANQGSEA. CDR3 length: 12 amino acids. V shed 4 bases and J shed 11 bases, with 17 bases lying between them. The CDR3, as DNA: TGCAGCGTTGCTAGGGAACCCCAGGGGGCTTTCTTT. Translation gives CSVAREPQGAFF.

The rearrangement joins TRBV5-4 to TRBJ2-2; maybe TRBD2 (6 bases). The CDR3 runs to 16 residues. V lost 3 bases, J lost 0 bases, and 12 bases lay in between. Germline lookup yields CDR1 SGHNT and CDR2 YYREEE (reference sequence). CDR3 in amino acids: CASSSGTFANTGELFF. Written as DNA, the CDR3 is TGTGCCAGCAGCTCTGGGACTTTCGCGAACACCGGGGAGCTGTTTTTT.

The chain joins TRBV29-1 to TRBJ1-1; weak D call: TRBD1 (6 bases). The V end was cut by 4 bases, the J end by 5 bases, with 11 bases between. CDR1 is SQVTM, CDR2 ANQGSEA, per germline. The CDR3 extends over 12 amino acids. CDR3 sequence: CSVGGGGTEAFF. The CDR3 DNA reads TGCAGCGTTGGCGGGGGCGGGACTGAAGCTTTCTTT.

This clone was seen more than once but under ten times. V and J are TRBV5-1 and TRBJ2-7; 12 positions match TRBD2. The CDR3 has 16 amino acids. Germline loops: CDR1 SGHRS, CDR2 YFSETQ. After removal of 5 bases from V and 0 bases from J, the junction contained 6 bases not matched to a gene. In DNA form, the CDR3 reads TGCGCCAGCAGTCATGGACTAGCGGGAAGCTCCTACGAGCAGTACTTC. The encoded protein is CASSHGLAGSSYEQYF. Filled out from reference TRBV5-1 and TRBJ2-7, the complete variable domain reads KAGVTQTPRYLIKTRGQQVTLSCSPISGHRSVSWYQQTPGQGLQFLFEYFSETQRNKGNFPGRFSGRQFSNSRSEMNVSTLELGDSALYLCASSHGLAGSSYEQYFGPGTRLTVT.

The genes are TRBV27 and TRBJ2-3; 7 nucleotides align to TRBD1. The V and J ends lost 7 bases and 0 bases, in that order; junction bases with no gene match: 10. Germline V gives CDR1 MNHEY, CDR2 SMNVEV (reference sequence). CDR3 length: 16 amino acids. This CDR3 reads CASTTGPNPSTDTQYF. In nucleotides, the CDR3 is TGTGCCAGCACGACAGGGCCGAACCCTAGCACAGATACGCAGTATTTT.

This chain links TRBV27 with TRBJ1-1, with no clear D. Trimming cost V 0 bases and J 0 bases, with 8 bases left between them. The CDR3 totals 15 residues. Germline V gene data show CDR1 as MNHEY and CDR2 as SMNVEV (reference sequence). The CDR3 nucleotides are TGTGCCAGCAGTTTATCTTTGGCCATGAACACTGAAGCTTTCTTT. Its protein is CASSLSLAMNTEAFF.

The rearrangement joins TRBV7-6 to TRBJ2-5; 10 bases map to TRBD1. The CDR3 runs to 14 residues. With V trimmed by 6 bases and J by 7 bases, 8 bases remained unmatched. Germline assignment: CDR1 SGHVS and CDR2 FNYEAQ. The CDR3 DNA reads as TGTGCCAGCAGACTATCGGGACAGGGGACGACCCAGTACTTC. It specifies CASRLSGQGTTQYF.

This chain connects TRBV6-1 to TRBJ1-1; 8 nucleotides match TRBD1. The CDR3 consists of 14 residues. Trimming took 1 base from V and 6 from J; bases not matched to a gene: 4. Germline CDR1 MNHNS, CDR2 SASEGT. For the CDR3, the DNA is TGTGCCAGCAGTGAAGTGGCAGGGGGCTCTGAAGCTTTCTTT. Protein product: CASSEVAGGSEAFF.

This clone was detected only once. This sequence joins TRBV27 and TRBJ2-7; 8 nucleotides align to TRBD1. There are 15 residues in the CDR3. The germline V gene has CDR1 MNHEY and CDR2 SMNVEV (reference sequence). J lost 3 bases, V lost 2 bases, and 6 bases had no gene match. The CDR3 loop is CASSLRQGQIYEQYF. The CDR3 nucleotides read TGTGCCAGCAGTTTACGACAGGGGCAAATCTACGAGCAGTACTTC.

V and J are TRBV5-4 and TRBJ2-7; TRBD2 agrees at 13 bases. Trimming removed 4 bases from V and 2 bases from J; junction bases left unmatched: 12. Germline V CDR1 and CDR2: SGHNT, YYREEE (reference sequence). This CDR3 has 18 amino acids. DNA for the CDR3: TGTGCCAGCAGCCGCCCGGGACTAGCGGGAATGTTCGCCTACGAGCAGTACTTC. Translating gives CASSRPGLAGMFAYEQYF.

This clone appeared a few times. This rearrangement joins TRBV6-5 to TRBJ1-1; 7 nucleotides agree with TRBD1. The CDR3 spans 16 residues. Trimming cost V 0 bases and J 1 base; bases outside gene matches: 5. Germline V gene data show CDR1 as MNHEY and CDR2 as SVGAGI. The CDR3 spells CASSYSSTGRNTEAFF. The CDR3 DNA is TGTGCCAGCAGTTACTCCTCGACAGGGAGGAACACTGAAGCTTTCTTT.

The chain has TRBV7-3 and TRBJ2-5; 8 nucleotides agree with TRBD1. V was clipped by 5 bases and J by 3 bases; unmatched bases: 5. Germline CDR1 reads SGHTA; CDR2 reads FQGTGA. The CDR3 runs 14 residues. The CDR3 sequence: CASSTGQGEETQYF. CDR3 in DNA: TGTGCCAGCAGCACCGGACAGGGAGAAGAGACCCAGTACTTC. Full variable domain (rest looked up from reference TRBV7-3 and TRBJ2-5): GAGVSQTPSNKVTEKGKYVELRCDPISGHTALYWYRQSLGQGPEFLIYFQGTGAADDSGLPNDRFFAVRPEGSVSTLKIQRTERGDSAVYLCASSTGQGEETQYFGPGTRLLVL.

The chain joins TRBV19 to TRBJ2-7; 9 bases line up with TRBD1. V gave up 4 bases and J gave up 4 bases; unmatched junction bases: 5. Looked up from germline, CDR1 is LNHDA and CDR2 is SQIVND (reference sequence). The CDR3 has 14 residues. The CDR3 nucleotides read TGTGCCAGTAGTACGGGACAGGGTCGGTACGAGCAGTACTTC. Translation: CASSTGQGRYEQYF.

V usage is TRBV2 and J usage is TRBJ2-5, with D maybe TRBD2 (6 bases). The length of the CDR3 is 14 residues. Trimming stripped 5 bases from V and 5 bases from J, with 15 bases between. From germline, CDR1 is SNHLY and CDR2 FYNNEI. CDR3 bases: TGTGCCAGCAGTTCCGGGACGACTAGGGAGACCCAGTACTTC. Its protein product is CASSSGTTRETQYF.

V gene TRBV10-1 combines with J gene TRBJ1-1, with TRBD1 matching over 7 bases. CDR1 and CDR2 from the germline V gene are WNHNN and SYGVQD (reference sequence). Germline trimming cut 6 bases from V and 0 bases from J; bases unmatched to any gene: 10. The length of the CDR3 is 16 residues. This CDR3 reads CASRNTGTEMNTEAFF. The CDR3 region has the DNA TGCGCCAGCAGGAACACCGGGACAGAAATGAACACTGAAGCTTTCTTT.